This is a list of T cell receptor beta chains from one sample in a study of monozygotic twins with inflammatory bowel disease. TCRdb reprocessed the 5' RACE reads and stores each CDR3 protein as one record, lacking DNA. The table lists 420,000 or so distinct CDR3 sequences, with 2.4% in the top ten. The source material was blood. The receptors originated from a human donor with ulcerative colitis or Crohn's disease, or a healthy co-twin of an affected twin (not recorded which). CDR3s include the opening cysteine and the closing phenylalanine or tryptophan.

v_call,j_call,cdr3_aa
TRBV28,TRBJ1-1,CASSYRLVGEAFF
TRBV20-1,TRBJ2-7,CSASQGQGVINEQYF
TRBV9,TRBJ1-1,CASSAGGWDTEAFF
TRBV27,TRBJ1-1,CASSLWLAGAVKAFF
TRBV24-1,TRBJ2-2,CATSDSGELFF
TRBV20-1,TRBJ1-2,CSVPDREGGYTF
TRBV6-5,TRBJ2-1,CASSSDRAYEQFF
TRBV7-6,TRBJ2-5,CASSPSGRRAETQYF
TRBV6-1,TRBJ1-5,CASRARGREKPQHF
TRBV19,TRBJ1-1,CASTYRRVEEAFF
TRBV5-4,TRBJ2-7,CASSLPPTYEQYF
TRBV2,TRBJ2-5,CASSWRGQETQYF
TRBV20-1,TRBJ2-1,CSASYGLANEQFF
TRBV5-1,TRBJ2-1,CASSDYPTNEQFF
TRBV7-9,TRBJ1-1,CASSSGQLMNTEAFF
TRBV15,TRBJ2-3,CATSTLRGEGGGGTDTQYF
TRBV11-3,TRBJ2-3,CASSKKDTQYF
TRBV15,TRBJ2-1,CATSRGTSGRDEQFF
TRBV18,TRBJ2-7,CASSPVSGNYEQYF
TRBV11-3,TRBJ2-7,CASSPKTGDGEQYF
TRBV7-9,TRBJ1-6,CASSSPGTGVSPLHF
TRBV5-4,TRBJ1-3,CASSSTGGENTIYF
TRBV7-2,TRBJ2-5,CASSPRGQGRQETQYF
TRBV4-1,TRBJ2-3,CASSQDGVAGDTDTQYF
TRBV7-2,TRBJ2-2,CASSPTSVTGELFF
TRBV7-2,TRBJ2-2,CASSLVRVGGELFF
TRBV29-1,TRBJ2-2,CSVGGTGLTGELFF
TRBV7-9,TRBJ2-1,CASSLGTSGRADEQFF
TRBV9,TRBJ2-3,CASSVKSARSVADTQYF
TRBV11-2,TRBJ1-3,CASSLSPRAGNTIYF
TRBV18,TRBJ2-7,CASSPKLFTRWDSISYEQYF
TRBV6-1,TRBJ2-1,CASRRDEYNEQFF
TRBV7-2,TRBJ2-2,CASSLKWGAGELFF
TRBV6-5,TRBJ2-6,CASSYPAGQGSTGANVLTF
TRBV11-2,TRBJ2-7,CASSLVGRGQDEQYF
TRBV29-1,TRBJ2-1,CSVGLGSSYNEQFF
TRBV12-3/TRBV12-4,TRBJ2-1,CASSSGRGLEQFF
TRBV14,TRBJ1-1,CASSQPGLQNTEAFF
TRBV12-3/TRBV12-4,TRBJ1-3,CASSLGSTIYF
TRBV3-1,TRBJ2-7,CASSQDMGAVYEQYF
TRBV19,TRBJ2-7,CASSTRTGMAYEQYF